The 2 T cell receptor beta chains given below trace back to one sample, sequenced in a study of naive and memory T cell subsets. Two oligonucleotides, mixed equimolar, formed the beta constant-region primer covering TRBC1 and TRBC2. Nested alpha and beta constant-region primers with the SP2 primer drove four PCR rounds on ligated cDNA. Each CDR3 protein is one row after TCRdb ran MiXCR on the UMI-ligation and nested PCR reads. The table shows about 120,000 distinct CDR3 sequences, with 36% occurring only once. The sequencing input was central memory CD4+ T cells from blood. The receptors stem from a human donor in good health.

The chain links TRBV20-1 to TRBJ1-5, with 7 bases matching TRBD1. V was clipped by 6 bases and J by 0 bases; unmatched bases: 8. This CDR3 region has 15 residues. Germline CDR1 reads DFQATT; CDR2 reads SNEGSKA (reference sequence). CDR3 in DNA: TGCAGTGCAACGGAGGGGGCTGATAGCAATCAGCCCCAGCATTTT. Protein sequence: CSATEGADSNQPQHF.

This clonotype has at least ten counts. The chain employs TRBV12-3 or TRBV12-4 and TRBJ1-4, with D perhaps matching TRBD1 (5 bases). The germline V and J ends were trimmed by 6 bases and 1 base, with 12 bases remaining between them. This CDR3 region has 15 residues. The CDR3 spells CASRLSGLTNEKLFF. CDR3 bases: TGTGCCAGCAGATTATCAGGGTTAACTAATGAAAAACTGTTTTTT.